Listed here are 6 T cell receptor beta chains from one sample, sequenced in a study of blood T cell repertoires in COVID-19. Method: immunoSEQ multiplex PCR; TCRdb's copy keeps in-frame clones and lacks some. The repertoire includes roughly 430,000 clones, nearly 90% of them detected once, and roughly 2% sits in the top ten. The sample consisted of PBMCs or T cells enriched from blood (not recorded which). The receptors stem from a woman aged 40 to 49 with acute COVID-19.

The chain carries TRBV10-2 and TRBJ2-7; D possibly corresponds to TRBD1 (6 bases). Germline V gene sequence: CDR1 WSHSY, CDR2 SAAADI. V was shortened by 5 bases and J by 3 bases, with 14 bases between the two germline ends. The CDR3 runs to 14 residues. The CDR3 nucleotides are TGCGCCAGCAGTTCCGGGACAACTAACTACGAGCAGTACTTC. Translation gives CASSSGTTNYEQYF.

The rearrangement joins TRBV7-8 to TRBJ2-5; D remains ambiguous. CDR1 SGHVS and CDR2 FQNEAQ come from the germline V gene. This CDR3 is 14 amino acids long. Trimming took off 0 bases at V and 2 bases at J, with 7 bases between the two ends. The CDR3 DNA follows: TGTGCCAGCAGCTTAGCGCTACAGCAAGAGACCCAGTACTTC. Translation: CASSLALQQETQYF.

The gene calls are TRBV18 and TRBJ1-6; weak D call: TRBD1 (5 bases). This CDR3 spans 15 amino acids. Germline CDR1 is KGHSH and CDR2 is LQKENI. The V end was cut by 6 bases, the J end by 6 bases, with 15 bases between. The DNA for the CDR3 is TGTGCCAGCTCTCAAAACCCCCAGGGTAATTCACCCCTCCACTTT. This encodes CASSQNPQGNSPLHF.

The rearrangement joins TRBV20-1 to TRBJ1-2; D not certain. The CDR3 has 13 amino acids. V was shortened by 3 bases and J by 5 bases, with 13 bases between the two germline ends. Per germline, CDR1 DFQATT and CDR2 SNEGSKA (reference sequence). CDR3 DNA: TGCAGTGCTAGTCCGGGCGGGTCGTATGGCTACACCTTC. Translation: CSASPGGSYGYTF.

The rearrangement links TRBV5-1 to TRBJ1-1; 7 bases align to TRBD1. Looked up from germline, CDR1 is SGHRS and CDR2 is YFSETQ. V lost 4 bases, J lost 8 bases, and 8 bases stayed unmatched. The CDR3 is made up of 13 amino acids. CDR3 residues: CASSPRAQGEAFF. As DNA, the CDR3 is TGCGCCAGCAGCCCCAGGGCACAGGGGGAAGCTTTCTTT. Complete variable domain (other parts from reference TRBV5-1 and TRBJ1-1): KAGVTQTPRYLIKTRGQQVTLSCSPISGHRSVSWYQQTPGQGLQFLFEYFSETQRNKGNFPGRFSGRQFSNSRSEMNVSTLELGDSALYLCASSPRAQGEAFFGQGTRLTVV.

This clone appeared a single time. This chain links TRBV2 with TRBJ1-6; 8 nucleotides align to TRBD1. With 4 bases clipped from V and 10 bases from J, the junction kept 9 bases outside the gene matches. This CDR3 is built from 15 residues. Germline CDR1 reads SNHLY; CDR2 reads FYNNEI. DNA for the CDR3: TGTGCCAGCAGTGTAGGGCAGGGGGCAATATCACCCCTCCACTTT. This translates into CASSVGQGAISPLHF. The complete variable domain, with remaining parts taken from reference TRBV2 and TRBJ1-6, reads EPEVTQTPSHQVTQMGQEVILRCVPISNHLYFYWYRQILGQKVEFLVSFYNNEISEKSEIFDDQFSVERPDGSNFTLKIRSTKLEDSAMYFCASSVGQGAISPLHFGNGTRLTVT.